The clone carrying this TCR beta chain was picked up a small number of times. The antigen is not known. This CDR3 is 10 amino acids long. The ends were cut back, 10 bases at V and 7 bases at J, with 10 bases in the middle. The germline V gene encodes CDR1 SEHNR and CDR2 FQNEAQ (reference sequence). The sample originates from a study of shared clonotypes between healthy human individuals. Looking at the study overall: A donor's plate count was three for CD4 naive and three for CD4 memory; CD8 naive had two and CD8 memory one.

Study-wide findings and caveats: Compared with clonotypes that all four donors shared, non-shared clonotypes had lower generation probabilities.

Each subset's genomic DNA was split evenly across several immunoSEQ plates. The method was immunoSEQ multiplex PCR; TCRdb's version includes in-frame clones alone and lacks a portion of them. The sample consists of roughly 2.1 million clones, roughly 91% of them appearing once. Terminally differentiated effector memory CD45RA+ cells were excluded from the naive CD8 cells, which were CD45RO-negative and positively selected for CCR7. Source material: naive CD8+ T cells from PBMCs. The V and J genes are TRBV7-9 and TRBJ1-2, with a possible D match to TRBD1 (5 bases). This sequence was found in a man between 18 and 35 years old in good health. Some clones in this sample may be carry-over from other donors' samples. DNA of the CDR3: TGTGCCACCCAGGGTTCTGGCTACACCTTC. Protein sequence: CATQGSGYTF.